These 19 T cell receptor beta chains originate from one sample sequenced in a study of blood T cell repertoires in COVID-19. Some clones are missing from TCRdb's copy, which holds only in-frame ones; the method was immunoSEQ multiplex PCR. The sample gives 75,000 or so clones, approximately 82% of which show up once; less than 40% is in the top ten. Sequenced sample: peripheral blood. Receptors were obtained from a woman in her 70s with acute or convalescent COVID-19.

This clone has a handful of counts. The chain has TRBV3-1 (or the pseudogene TRBV3-2) and TRBJ1-6; a possible D gene is TRBD1 (5 bases). Trimming shortened V by 4 bases and J by 7 bases, and 17 bases separated the two germline ends. CDR1 and CDR2 from the germline V gene are LGHDT and YNNKEL (reference sequence). The CDR3 is made up of 16 amino acids. The CDR3 sequence is CASSPTGGRVNSPLHF. In nucleotides, the CDR3 is TGTGCCAGCAGCCCGACGGGGGGACGGGTAAATTCACCCCTCCACTTT.

J is TRBJ2-2 and V is TRBV24-1; the match to TRBD1 covers 9 bases. Germline V lookup: CDR1 KGHDR, CDR2 SFDVKD. The CDR3 runs 16 residues. The J segment lost 1 base and the V segment lost 5 bases, leaving 4 bases of the junction unmatched. The chain's CDR3 is CATSVSGQGNTGELFF. Written as DNA, the CDR3 is TGTGCCACCAGTGTCTCGGGACAGGGGAACACCGGGGAGCTGTTTTTT.

J is TRBJ1-2 and V is TRBV6-5; 7 positions agree with TRBD1. The ends lost 7 bases at V and 2 bases at J; junction bases unmatched: 7. The CDR3 length is 14 residues. The germline gives CDR1 MNHEY, CDR2 SVGAGI. The CDR3 bases are TGTGCCAGCAAGAACAGGGGATCCAACTATGGCTACACCTTC. This gives the protein CASKNRGSNYGYTF.

The DNA for the CDR3 is TGCGCCAGCAGAAACCCCGACAAGGCCCAAGAGACCCAGTACTTC. Its translation is CASRNPDKAQETQYF. The chain couples TRBV5-1 to TRBJ2-5; D unclear. V lost 5 bases to trimming and J lost 1 base, with 15 bases between them. This CDR3 is built from 15 residues. The germline gives CDR1 SGHRS, CDR2 YFSETQ.

This sequence joins TRBV12-3 or TRBV12-4 and TRBJ1-1; 7 bases align to TRBD1. This CDR3 has 13 residues. The V gene end was trimmed by 4 bases and the J gene end by 11 bases; junction bases not matched to a gene: 10. Here the CDR3 reads CASSSRQGWRAFF. The CDR3 nucleotides are TGTGCCAGCAGTTCCCGACAGGGATGGAGGGCTTTCTTT.

J is TRBJ2-1 and V is TRBV5-4; 7 positions agree with TRBD2. The trim removed 1 base at V and 6 bases at J, leaving 7 bases unmatched. This CDR3 has 15 residues. Germline V lookup: CDR1 SGHNT, CDR2 YYREEE (reference sequence). The CDR3 region has the DNA TGTGCCAGCAGCTTGAATTTAGCTAGCGGCAATGAGCAGTTCTTC. Its translation: CASSLNLASGNEQFF.

This chain uses TRBV2 with TRBJ1-3; maybe TRBD1 (5 bases). V was trimmed by 3 bases and J by 4 bases, leaving 22 bases between them. The CDR3 loop spans 18 amino acids. Germline CDR1 and CDR2: SNHLY and FYNNEI. CDR3 bases: TGTGCCAGCAGTGATATAATGGACAACCAATTTGCGGGAAACACCATATATTTT. Its translation is CASSDIMDNQFAGNTIYF.

The rearrangement joins TRBV6-5 to TRBJ2-3; 10 bases align to TRBD2. Losses at the gene ends were 6 bases for V and 5 bases for J; bases not matched to a gene: 2. Germline-derived CDR1 and CDR2 are MNHEY and SVGAGI. The CDR3 contains 13 residues. In DNA form, the CDR3 reads TGTGCCAGCAGGGCTAGCGGGAGAGATACGCAGTATTTT. Protein product: CASRASGRDTQYF.

The chain uses TRBV18 and TRBJ2-7; 10 bases map to TRBD2. The trim removed 3 bases at V and 0 bases at J, leaving 2 bases unmatched. Germline assignment: CDR1 KGHSH and CDR2 LQKENI. This CDR3 has 15 amino acids. Here the CDR3 reads CASSPGTSASYEQYF. In nucleotides, the CDR3 is TGTGCCAGCTCACCTGGGACTAGCGCCTCCTACGAGCAGTACTTC. The full variable domain, in which reference TRBV18 and TRBJ2-7 provide the parts outside the CDR3, is NAGVMQNPRHLVRRRGQEARLRCSPMKGHSHVYWYRQLPEEGLKFMVYLQKENIIDESGMPKERFSAEFPKEGPSILRIQQVVRGDSAAYFCASSPGTSASYEQYFGPGTRLTVT.

CDR3 sequence reads: CASSSFLTGRANQPQHF. Here the CDR3 DNA reads TGTGCCAGCAGCTCTTTTCTGACAGGTCGGGCCAATCAGCCCCAGCATTTT. V gene TRBV7-8 combines with J gene TRBJ1-5, with D possibly matching TRBD1 (6 bases). The CDR3 loop spans 17 amino acids. Germline values: CDR1 SGHVS, CDR2 FQNEAQ. Between the trimmed V and J ends, which lost 4 bases and 3 bases, there was a span of 19 bases.

The chain joins TRBV2 to TRBJ1-4, with unresolved D. This CDR3 has 12 amino acids. Germline V CDR1 and CDR2: SNHLY, FYNNEI. CDR3 amino acids: CATRSLPEKLFF. The CDR3 DNA follows: TGTGCGACCAGGTCTCTCCCTGAAAAACTGTTTTTT.

This clone was detected once. This chain links TRBV2 with TRBJ1-6; maybe TRBD1 (6 bases). V lost 8 bases, J lost 9 bases, and 17 bases lay in between. CDR3 length: 14 residues. Germline-derived CDR1 and CDR2 are SNHLY and FYNNEI. The CDR3, as DNA: TGTGCCAGCTCAAGTCAGGGGAGTAGTTCACCCCTCCACTTT. Translating gives CASSSQGSSSPLHF.

The genes are TRBV9 and TRBJ2-2; D remains ambiguous. The CDR3 consists of 13 residues. CDR1 and CDR2 (germline): SGDLS, YYNGEE. Trimming took off 5 bases at V and 2 bases at J, with 7 bases between the two ends. The CDR3 protein is CASSHTNTGELFF. For the CDR3, the DNA is TGTGCCAGCAGTCACACCAACACCGGGGAGCTGTTTTTT.

The chain combines TRBV5-1 with TRBJ2-1; 10 bases match TRBD1. Germline V lookup: CDR1 SGHRS, CDR2 YFSETQ. The CDR3 covers 15 residues. The V and J ends lost 6 bases and 9 bases, in that order; junction bases with no gene match: 12. CDR3 DNA sequence: TGCGCCAGCACGTCGTACGGGACAGGGGTGACTGAGCAGTTCTTC. Protein sequence: CASTSYGTGVTEQFF.

V is TRBV5-4 and J is TRBJ2-5; tentatively, D is TRBD2 (6 bases). The CDR3 extends over 16 amino acids. CDR1 and CDR2 (germline): SGHNT, YYREEE (reference sequence). V shed 3 bases and J shed 5 bases, with 20 bases lying between them. In DNA, the CDR3 is TGTGCCAGCAGCTCAGGTATGGAGAGTAGCGGCGAGACCCAGTACTTC. It is translated as CASSSGMESSGETQYF. Based on the CDR3 plus reference TRBV5-4 and TRBJ2-5, the full variable domain is ETGVTQSPTHLIKTRGQQVTLRCSSQSGHNTVSWYQQALGQGPQFIFQYYREEENGRGNFPPRFSGLQFPNYSSELNVNALELDDSALYLCASSSGMESSGETQYFGPGTRLLVL.

This clone has only a few counts. The chain joins TRBV2 to TRBJ2-7; D is possibly TRBD2 (5 bases). The CDR3 is made up of 17 amino acids. Per the germline V gene, CDR1 is SNHLY and CDR2 is FYNNEI. The V gene lost 0 bases and the J gene lost 0 bases, with 15 bases spanning the gap. CDR3 sequence reads: CASSEALRRASSYEQYF. CDR3 bases: TGTGCCAGCAGTGAAGCGCTTCGGCGGGCCAGCTCCTACGAGCAGTACTTC.

The CDR3 region is CASSLRTGPSSGNTIYF. The CDR3, as DNA: TGCGCCAGCAGCCTTAGGACAGGGCCGAGCTCTGGAAACACCATATATTTT. The chain couples TRBV5-1 to TRBJ1-3, with TRBD1 identical over 8 bases. V lost 4 bases, J lost 0 bases, and 9 bases stayed unmatched. The CDR3 has 17 amino acids. The germline V gene encodes CDR1 SGHRS and CDR2 YFSETQ.

The V call is TRBV5-8, the J call TRBJ2-2, with D possibly matching TRBD2 (6 bases). The length of the CDR3 is 14 residues. Between the trimmed V and J ends, which lost 3 bases and 3 bases, there was a span of 9 bases. Germline CDR1 and CDR2: SGHTS and YDEGEE. This CDR3 reads CASSSGLHTGELFF. CDR3 bases: TGTGCCAGCAGCTCCGGACTACACACCGGGGAGCTGTTTTTT.

The J gene is TRBJ1-1, the V gene TRBV5-4, with 8 bases matching TRBD1. The junction had 9 bases not matched to a gene; V was cut back by 4 bases and J by 1 base. Germline V gene lookup returns CDR1 SGHNT and CDR2 YYREEE (reference sequence). CDR3 length: 16 residues. CDR3 coding DNA: TGTGCCAGCAGCGTGTACAGGGGGAACACGAACACTGAAGCTTTCTTT. It codes for CASSVYRGNTNTEAFF.